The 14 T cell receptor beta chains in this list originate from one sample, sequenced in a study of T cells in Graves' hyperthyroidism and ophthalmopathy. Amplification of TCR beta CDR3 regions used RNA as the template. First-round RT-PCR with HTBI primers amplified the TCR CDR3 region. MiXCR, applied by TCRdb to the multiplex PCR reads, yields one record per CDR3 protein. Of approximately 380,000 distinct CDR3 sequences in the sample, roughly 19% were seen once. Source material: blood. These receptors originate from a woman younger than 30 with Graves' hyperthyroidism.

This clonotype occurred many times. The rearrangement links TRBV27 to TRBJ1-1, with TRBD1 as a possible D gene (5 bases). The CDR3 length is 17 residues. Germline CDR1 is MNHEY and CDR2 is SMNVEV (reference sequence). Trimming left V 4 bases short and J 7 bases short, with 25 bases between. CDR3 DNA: TGTGCCAGCAGTTCCATCATCCTGGGACGTCCACGGGGTGAAGCTTTCTTT. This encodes CASSSIILGRPRGEAFF.

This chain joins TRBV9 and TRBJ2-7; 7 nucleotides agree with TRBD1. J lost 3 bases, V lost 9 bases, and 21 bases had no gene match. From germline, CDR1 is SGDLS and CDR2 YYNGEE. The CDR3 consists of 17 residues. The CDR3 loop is CAICSSSSVQGFYEQYF. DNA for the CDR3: TGTGCCATCTGTTCATCCTCCTCGGTACAGGGGTTCTACGAGCAGTACTTC.

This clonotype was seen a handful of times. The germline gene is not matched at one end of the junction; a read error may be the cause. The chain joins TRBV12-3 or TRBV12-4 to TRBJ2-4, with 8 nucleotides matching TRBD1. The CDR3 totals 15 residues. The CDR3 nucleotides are TGTGCCAGCAGTTACCCAGGACAGGGAGAAAACATTAAGTACTTC. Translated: CASSYPGQGENIKYF.

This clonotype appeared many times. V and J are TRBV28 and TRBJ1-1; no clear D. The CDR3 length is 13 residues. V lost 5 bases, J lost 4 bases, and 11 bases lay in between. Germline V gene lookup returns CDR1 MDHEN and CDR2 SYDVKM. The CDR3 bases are TGTGCCAGCAGTGAGACCCCCGGCACTGAAGCTTTCTTT. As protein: CASSETPGTEAFF.

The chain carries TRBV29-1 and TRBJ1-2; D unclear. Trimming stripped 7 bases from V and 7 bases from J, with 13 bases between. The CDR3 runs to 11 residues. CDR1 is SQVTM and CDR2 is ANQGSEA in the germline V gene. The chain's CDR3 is CSAQLPGGYTF. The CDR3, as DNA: TGCAGCGCGCAACTCCCGGGTGGCTACACCTTC.

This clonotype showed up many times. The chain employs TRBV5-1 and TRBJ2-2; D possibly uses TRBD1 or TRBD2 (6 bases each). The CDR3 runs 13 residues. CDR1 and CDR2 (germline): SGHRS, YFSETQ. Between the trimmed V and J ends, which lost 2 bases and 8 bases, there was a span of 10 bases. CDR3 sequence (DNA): TGCGCCAGCAGCTTCGGGGGCGAGGGGGAGCTGTTTTTT. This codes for CASSFGGEGELFF.

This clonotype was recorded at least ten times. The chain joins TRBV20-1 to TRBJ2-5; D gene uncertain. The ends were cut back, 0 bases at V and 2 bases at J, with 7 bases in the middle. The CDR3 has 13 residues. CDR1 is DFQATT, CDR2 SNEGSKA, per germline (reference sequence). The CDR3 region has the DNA TGCAGTGCTAGAGATGCGGTTCAAGAGACCCAGTACTTC. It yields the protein CSARDAVQETQYF.

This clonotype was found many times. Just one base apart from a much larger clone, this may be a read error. The CDR3 region is CASSLGHLQETKYF. The CDR3 nucleotides read TGTGCCAGCAGCTTAGGACACCTCCAAGAGACCAAGTACTTC. The chain couples TRBV7-2 to TRBJ2-5; D is unresolved. This CDR3 spans 14 amino acids. CDR1 is SGHTA and CDR2 is FQGNSA in the germline V gene. Full variable domain (rest looked up from reference TRBV7-2 and TRBJ2-5): GAGVSQSPSNKVTEKGKDVELRCDPISGHTALYWYRQSLGQGLEFLIYFQGNSAPDKSGLPSDRFSAERTGGSVSTLTIQRTQQEDSAVYLCASSLGHLQETKYFGPGTRLLVL.

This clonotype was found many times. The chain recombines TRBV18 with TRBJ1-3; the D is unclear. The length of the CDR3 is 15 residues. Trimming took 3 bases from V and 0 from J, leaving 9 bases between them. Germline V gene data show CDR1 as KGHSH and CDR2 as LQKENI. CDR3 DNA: TGTGCCAGCTCACCCCAAGGGAGCTCTGGAAACACCATATATTTT. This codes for CASSPQGSSGNTIYF.

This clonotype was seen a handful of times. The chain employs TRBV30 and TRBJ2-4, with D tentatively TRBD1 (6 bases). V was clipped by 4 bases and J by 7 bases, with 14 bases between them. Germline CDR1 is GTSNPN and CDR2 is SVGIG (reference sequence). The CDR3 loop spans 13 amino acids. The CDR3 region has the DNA TGTGCCTGGATACAACAGGGTGGTAACATTCAGTACTTC. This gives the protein CAWIQQGGNIQYF.

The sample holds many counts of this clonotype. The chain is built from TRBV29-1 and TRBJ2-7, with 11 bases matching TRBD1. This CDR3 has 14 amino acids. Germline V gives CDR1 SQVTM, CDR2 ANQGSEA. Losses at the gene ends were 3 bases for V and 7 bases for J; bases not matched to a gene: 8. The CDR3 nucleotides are TGCAGCGTTGATTTTCGAGGGACAGGGGGAGAGCAGTACTTC. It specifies CSVDFRGTGGEQYF.

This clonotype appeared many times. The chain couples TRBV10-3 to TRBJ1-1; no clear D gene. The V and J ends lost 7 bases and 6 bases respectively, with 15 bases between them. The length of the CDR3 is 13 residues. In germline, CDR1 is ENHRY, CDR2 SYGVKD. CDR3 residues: CAITRSLGAEAFF. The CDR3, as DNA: TGTGCCATCACCCGGTCCCTTGGGGCTGAAGCTTTCTTT.

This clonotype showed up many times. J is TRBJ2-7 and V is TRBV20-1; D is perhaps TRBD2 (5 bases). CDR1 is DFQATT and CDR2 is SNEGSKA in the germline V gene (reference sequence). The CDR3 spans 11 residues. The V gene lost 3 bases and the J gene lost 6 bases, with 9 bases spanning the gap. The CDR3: CSASGVLEQYF. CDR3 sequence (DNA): TGCAGTGCTAGCGGGGTTCTCGAGCAGTACTTC.

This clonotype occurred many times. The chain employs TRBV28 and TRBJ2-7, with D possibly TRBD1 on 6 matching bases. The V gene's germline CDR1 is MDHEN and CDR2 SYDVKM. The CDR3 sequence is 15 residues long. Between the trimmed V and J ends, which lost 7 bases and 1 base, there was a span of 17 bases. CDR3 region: CASISNRDTSYEQYF. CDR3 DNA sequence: TGTGCCAGCATCTCGAACCGGGACACATCCTACGAGCAGTACTTC.